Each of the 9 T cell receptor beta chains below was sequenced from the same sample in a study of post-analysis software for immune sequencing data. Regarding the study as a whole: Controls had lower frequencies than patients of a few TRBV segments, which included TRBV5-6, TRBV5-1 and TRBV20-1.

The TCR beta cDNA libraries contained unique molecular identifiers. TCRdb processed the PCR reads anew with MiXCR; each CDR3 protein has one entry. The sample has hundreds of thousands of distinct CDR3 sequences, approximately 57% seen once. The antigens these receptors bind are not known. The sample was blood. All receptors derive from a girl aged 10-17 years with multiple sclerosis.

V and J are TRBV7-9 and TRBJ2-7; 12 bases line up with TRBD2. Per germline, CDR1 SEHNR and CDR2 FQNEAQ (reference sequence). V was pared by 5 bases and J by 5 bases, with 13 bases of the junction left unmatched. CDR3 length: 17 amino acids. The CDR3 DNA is TGTGCCAGCAGCAAGGGACTAGCGGGCCGACCACCCCACGAGCAGTACTTC. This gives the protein CASSKGLAGRPPHEQYF.

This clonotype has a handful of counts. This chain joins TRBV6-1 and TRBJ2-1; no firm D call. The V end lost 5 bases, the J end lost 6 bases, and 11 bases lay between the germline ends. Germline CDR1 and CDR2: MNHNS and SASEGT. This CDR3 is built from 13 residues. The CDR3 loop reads CASSPIFVNEQFF. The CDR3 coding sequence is TGTGCCAGCAGTCCTATCTTTGTCAATGAGCAGTTCTTC.

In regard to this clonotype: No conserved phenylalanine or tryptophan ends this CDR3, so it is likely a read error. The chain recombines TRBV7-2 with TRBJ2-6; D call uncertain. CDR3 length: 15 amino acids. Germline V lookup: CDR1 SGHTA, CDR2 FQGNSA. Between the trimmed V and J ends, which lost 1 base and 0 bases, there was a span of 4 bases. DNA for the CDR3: TGTGCCAGCAGCTTAGGGTACTCTGGGGCCAACGTCCTGACTTGC. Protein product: CASSLGYSGANVLTC.

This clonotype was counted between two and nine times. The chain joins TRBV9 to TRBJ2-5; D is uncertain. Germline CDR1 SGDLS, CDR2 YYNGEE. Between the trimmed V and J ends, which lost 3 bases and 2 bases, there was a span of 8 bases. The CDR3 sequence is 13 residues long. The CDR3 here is CASSAAAQETQYF. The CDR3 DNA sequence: TGTGCCAGCAGCGCTGCGGCTCAAGAGACCCAGTACTTC.

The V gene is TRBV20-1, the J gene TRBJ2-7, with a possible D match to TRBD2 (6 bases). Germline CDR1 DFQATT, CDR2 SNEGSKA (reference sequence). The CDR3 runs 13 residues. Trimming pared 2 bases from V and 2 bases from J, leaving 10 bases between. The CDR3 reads CSARQGGPYEQYF. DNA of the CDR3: TGCAGTGCTAGACAGGGAGGCCCCTACGAGCAGTACTTC.

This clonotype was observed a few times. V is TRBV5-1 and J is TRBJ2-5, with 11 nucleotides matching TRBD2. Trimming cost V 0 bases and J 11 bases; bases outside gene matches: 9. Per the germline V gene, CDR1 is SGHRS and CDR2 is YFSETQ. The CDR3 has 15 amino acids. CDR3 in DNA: TGCGCCAGCAGCTTGGGACTAGCGGGGACGGGGGAGCAGTACTTC. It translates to CASSLGLAGTGEQYF.

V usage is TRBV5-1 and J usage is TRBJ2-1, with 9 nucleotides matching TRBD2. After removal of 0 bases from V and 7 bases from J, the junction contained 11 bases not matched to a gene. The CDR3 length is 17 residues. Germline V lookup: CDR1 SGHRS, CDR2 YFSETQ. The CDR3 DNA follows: TGCGCCAGCAGCTTGGGTGCTAGCGGGACCCCTCGGAATGAGCAGTTCTTC. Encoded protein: CASSLGASGTPRNEQFF.

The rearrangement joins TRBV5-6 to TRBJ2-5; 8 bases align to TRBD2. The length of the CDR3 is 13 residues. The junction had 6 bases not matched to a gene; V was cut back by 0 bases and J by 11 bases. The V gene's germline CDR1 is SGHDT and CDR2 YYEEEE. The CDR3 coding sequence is TGTGCCAGCAGCTTGGAGCGGGGGCGGGAGCAGTACTTC. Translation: CASSLERGREQYF. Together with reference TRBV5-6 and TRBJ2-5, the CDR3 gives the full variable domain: DAGVTQSPTHLIKTRGQQVTLRCSPKSGHDTVSWYQQALGQGPQFIFQYYEEEERQRGNFPDRFSGHQFPNYSSELNVNALLLGDSALYLCASSLERGREQYFGPGTRLLVL.

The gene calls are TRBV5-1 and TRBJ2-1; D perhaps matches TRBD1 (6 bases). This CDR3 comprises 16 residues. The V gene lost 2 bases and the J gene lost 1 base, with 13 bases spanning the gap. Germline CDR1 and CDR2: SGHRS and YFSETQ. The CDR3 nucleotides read TGCGCCAGCAGCTTCGGGACAACGCCTTCCTACAATGAGCAGTTCTTC. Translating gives CASSFGTTPSYNEQFF.